These 18 T cell receptor beta chains share one sample of origin, sequenced in a study. One entry per CDR3 protein results from TCRdb running MiXCR on the 5' RACE reads. The sample contains 50,000 to 65,000 distinct CDR3 sequences, less than 25% of which appear only once. Cells sorted as Tregs were CD4+, CD25+ and CD127-/low. The sample was tumor-infiltrating Tregs sorted from the breast tumor. These receptors all stem from a female donor with breast cancer.

In this sample, this clonotype turned up once. A much more abundant neighbour one base away suggests this may be a read error. The chain links TRBV5-6 to TRBJ2-3; TRBD2 matches 9 bases. V shed 4 bases and J 0 bases; nucleotides not matched to a gene: 9. This CDR3 spans 17 amino acids. Germline loops: CDR1 SGHDT, CDR2 YYEEEE. In DNA form, the CDR3 reads TGTGCCAGCAGCCCCGGGATTAGCGGGAGCAGCACAGATACGCAGTATTTT. It codes for CASSPGISGSSTDTQYF.

The chain combines TRBV2 with TRBJ2-5, with TRBD1 matching 7 bases. The germline V gene encodes CDR1 SNHLY and CDR2 FYNNEI. V was clipped by 5 bases and J by 2 bases; unmatched bases: 11. CDR3 length: 16 residues. The CDR3 region is CASSQLKTGLQETQYF. The DNA for the CDR3 is TGTGCCAGCAGTCAACTGAAGACAGGGCTACAAGAGACCCAGTACTTC. The entire variable domain, with the rest obtained from reference TRBV2 and TRBJ2-5, is as follows: EPEVTQTPSHQVTQMGQEVILRCVPISNHLYFYWYRQILGQKVEFLVSFYNNEISEKSEIFDDQFSVERPDGSNFTLKIRSTKLEDSAMYFCASSQLKTGLQETQYFGPGTRLLVL.

The chain recombines TRBV24-1 with TRBJ2-3; D is perhaps TRBD1 (6 bases). Germline values: CDR1 KGHDR, CDR2 SFDVKD. Between the trimmed V and J ends, which lost 4 bases and 2 bases, there was a span of 12 bases. This CDR3 spans 15 amino acids. CDR3 sequence: CATSERGHSTDTQYF. Here the CDR3 DNA reads TGTGCCACCAGTGAAAGGGGACACTCCACAGATACGCAGTATTTT.

The gene calls are TRBV7-9 and TRBJ2-7; 11 nucleotides align to TRBD2. Germline V CDR1 and CDR2: SEHNR, FQNEAQ (reference sequence). Unmatched junction bases numbered 1, after V lost 3 bases and J lost 3 bases. This CDR3 region has 14 residues. The chain's CDR3 is CASSFLAGGYEQYF. DNA for the CDR3: TGTGCCAGCAGCTTTCTAGCGGGGGGCTACGAGCAGTACTTC.

This clonotype has a count of ten or more. The chain employs TRBV6-5 and TRBJ2-5, with 9 positions matching TRBD2. The CDR3 spans 16 residues. CDR1 MNHEY and CDR2 SVGAGI come from the germline V gene. The V and J ends lost 0 bases and 2 bases, in that order; junction bases with no gene match: 4. The CDR3 nucleotides are TGTGCCAGCAGTTACTCTGGCGGGAGGGGACAAGAGACCCAGTACTTC. This translates into CASSYSGGRGQETQYF.

The rearrangement links TRBV29-1 to TRBJ1-2; 7 bases line up with TRBD1. This CDR3 contains 13 residues. Germline V gene sequence: CDR1 SQVTM, CDR2 ANQGSEA. DNA of the CDR3: TGCGGCGCCAACCGGGACAGCTCCTATGGCTACACCTTC. Translating gives CGANRDSSYGYTF.

The chain has TRBV7-2 and TRBJ1-3; D uncertain. Deletions cut 0 bases from V and 8 bases from J, with 8 bases between. CDR3 length: 13 residues. Germline V gene lookup returns CDR1 SGHTA and CDR2 FQGNSA. Here the CDR3 reads CASSLAWMDTIYF. Here the CDR3 DNA reads TGTGCCAGCAGCTTAGCCTGGATGGACACCATATATTTT.

This clonotype has more than one count but fewer than ten. This chain links TRBV9 with TRBJ1-1; D is unresolved. V was clipped by 6 bases and J by 1 base, with 13 bases between them. The CDR3 is made up of 14 amino acids. Looked up from germline, CDR1 is SGDLS and CDR2 is YYNGEE. The CDR3 coding sequence is TGTGCCAGCACTCGTGGCCAGAGGAACACTGAAGCTTTCTTT. Its translation is CASTRGQRNTEAFF.

The chain carries TRBV12-3 or TRBV12-4 and TRBJ2-7, with no clear D. CDR3 length equals 13 residues. V was clipped by 7 bases and J by 2 bases, with 12 bases between them. The CDR3 DNA is TGTGCCAGCACTTTGACTGGAGCCTACGAGCAGTACTTC. It encodes CASTLTGAYEQYF.

This clonotype was seen more than once but under ten times. The chain recombines TRBV5-5 with TRBJ2-1; 8 positions agree with TRBD1. V shed 0 bases and J 8 bases; nucleotides not matched to a gene: 7. Germline V lookup: CDR1 SGHKS, CDR2 YYEKEE (reference sequence). This CDR3 region has 15 residues. The CDR3 sequence is CASSLAGDRGHEQFF. For the CDR3, the DNA is TGTGCCAGCAGCTTGGCTGGAGACAGGGGACATGAGCAGTTCTTC. Full variable domain (missing parts from reference TRBV5-5 and TRBJ2-1): DAGVTQSPTHLIKTRGQQVTLRCSPISGHKSVSWYQQVLGQGPQFIFQYYEKEERGRGNFPDRFSARQFPNYSSELNVNALLLGDSALYLCASSLAGDRGHEQFFGPGTRLTVL.

This clonotype was seen a few times. V is TRBV7-8 and J is TRBJ1-1, with D unclear. The ends were cut back, 2 bases at V and 0 bases at J, with 4 bases in the middle. The CDR3 is made up of 13 amino acids. The germline V gene encodes CDR1 SGHVS and CDR2 FQNEAQ. The DNA for the CDR3 is TGTGCCAGCAGCTTAAAAGTGAACACTGAAGCTTTCTTT. It yields the protein CASSLKVNTEAFF.

This clonotype was counted at least ten times. V gene TRBV6-5 combines with J gene TRBJ2-7; D perhaps matches TRBD2 (6 bases). The CDR3 extends over 14 amino acids. The ends were cut back, 4 bases at V and 4 bases at J, with 14 bases in the middle. Per the germline V gene, CDR1 is MNHEY and CDR2 is SVGAGI. CDR3 in amino acids: CASSSGSFMYEQYF. The DNA of the CDR3 is TGTGCCAGCAGTTCCGGGAGTTTTATGTACGAGCAGTACTTC.

This rearrangement joins TRBV11-3 to TRBJ2-7, with 10 nucleotides matching TRBD2. The V segment lost 5 bases and the J segment 2 bases; nucleotides outside the gene matches: 3. The CDR3 loop spans 14 amino acids. Germline-derived CDR1 and CDR2 are SGHNT and YENEEA. The CDR3 bases are TGTGCCAGCAGCCCTAGCGGGAGAACCTACGAGCAGTACTTC. This gives the protein CASSPSGRTYEQYF.

This clonotype showed up just a few times. The gene calls are TRBV6-1 and TRBJ1-1; the D gene is possibly TRBD1 (6 bases). This CDR3 contains 15 residues. V lost 3 bases and J 0 bases, leaving 11 bases between the germline ends. The germline gives CDR1 MNHNS, CDR2 SASEGT. The CDR3 sequence: CASSDIRTVNTEAFF. The CDR3 DNA reads TGTGCCAGCAGTGATATTCGGACAGTGAACACTGAAGCTTTCTTT.

The chain recombines TRBV5-1 with TRBJ2-1, with 7 positions matching TRBD2. The J segment lost 5 bases and the V segment lost 4 bases, leaving 3 bases of the junction unmatched. The CDR3 is 13 residues long. CDR1 and CDR2 (germline): SGHRS, YFSETQ. CDR3 bases: TGCGCCAGCAGCCTTACTAGCGACAATGAGCAGTTCTTC. Translating it yields CASSLTSDNEQFF.

This chain links TRBV7-2 with TRBJ2-1; 10 bases are shared with TRBD2. This CDR3 contains 18 residues. Germline V lookup: CDR1 SGHTA, CDR2 FQGNSA. V lost 0 bases and J lost 0; bases outside the gene matches: 5. The CDR3: CASSLAMASGSSYNEQFF. The CDR3 DNA is TGTGCCAGCAGCTTAGCAATGGCTAGCGGGAGCTCCTACAATGAGCAGTTCTTC.

In this sample, this clonotype turned up a few times. The V and J genes are TRBV5-1 and TRBJ2-3; D unresolved. CDR3 size: 14 residues. Germline assignment: CDR1 SGHRS and CDR2 YFSETQ. V shed 3 bases and J shed 0 bases, with 8 bases lying between them. CDR3 residues: CASSSRPSTDTQYF. CDR3 nucleotides: TGCGCCAGCAGCTCCCGCCCTAGCACAGATACGCAGTATTTT.

This rearrangement joins TRBV7-6 to TRBJ2-2, with D possibly called TRBD1 or TRBD2 (5 bases each). From germline, CDR1 is SGHVS and CDR2 FNYEAQ. The V end lost 2 bases, the J end lost 5 bases, and 12 bases lay between the germline ends. The CDR3 spans 15 residues. The CDR3 loop is CASSLRRDRTGELFF. The CDR3 nucleotides are TGTGCCAGCAGCTTACGACGGGACCGGACCGGGGAGCTGTTTTTT.